Listed below are T cell receptor beta chains from one sample, sequenced in a study of OX40 agonist ivuxolimab in advanced cancers. Clones were read by immunoSEQ multiplex PCR, and TCRdb kept only the in-frame ones, dropping some. The sample carries 57,000 or so clones, just over 85% recorded once. Sequenced here: CD4+ or CD8+ T cells sorted from blood, sampled in a trial of the OX40 agonist ivuxolimab. These receptors were obtained from an adult with an advanced solid tumor such as melanoma, head and neck, liver or kidney cancer. CDR3s include the opening cysteine and the closing phenylalanine or tryptophan. The D gene is left open where the match is weak. Clone size appears in some rows only: once, few, many, or a class for an expanded clone.

V gene: TRBV29-1; clone size: .; D gene: .; J gene: TRBJ1-1; CDR3 protein: CSVLGLNTEAFF; CDR3 DNA: TGCAGCGTTCTGGGACTGAACACTGAAGCTTTCTTT
V gene: TRBV2; clone size: once; D gene: .; J gene: TRBJ1-5; CDR3 protein: CASSERLQTNQPQHF; CDR3 DNA: TGTGCCAGCAGTGAGAGGTTGCAGACCAATCAGCCCCAGCATTTT
V gene: TRBV18; clone size: .; D gene: TRBD1; J gene: TRBJ1-5; CDR3 protein: CASSLGTGDQPQHF; CDR3 DNA: TGTGCCAGCTCACTTGGGACAGGGGACCAGCCCCAGCATTTT
V gene: TRBV7-2; clone size: .; D gene: TRBD1; J gene: TRBJ1-2; CDR3 protein: CASSDRGNYGYTF; CDR3 DNA: TGTGCCAGCAGCGACAGGGGGAACTATGGCTACACCTTC
V gene: TRBV14; clone size: medium-sized; D gene: TRBD2; J gene: TRBJ2-7; CDR3 protein: CASSPLAGGQYF; CDR3 DNA: TGTGCCAGCAGCCCGCTAGCGGGAGGGCAGTACTTC
V gene: TRBV2; clone size: .; D gene: TRBD2; J gene: TRBJ2-1; CDR3 protein: CASTPSGNNEQFF; CDR3 DNA: TGTGCCAGCACCCCTAGCGGGAACAATGAGCAGTTCTTC
V gene: TRBV28; clone size: .; D gene: TRBD2; J gene: TRBJ2-7; CDR3 protein: CASRASGGFEQYF; CDR3 DNA: TGTGCCAGCAGGGCCAGCGGGGGGTTCGAGCAGTACTTC
V gene: TRBV25-1; clone size: few; D gene: .; J gene: TRBJ1-1; CDR3 protein: CASSGDTATEAFF; CDR3 DNA: TGTGCCAGCAGTGGGGACACGGCGACTGAAGCTTTCTTT
V gene: TRBV9; clone size: .; D gene: .; J gene: TRBJ2-3; CDR3 protein: CASSNSPQTLKYF; CDR3 DNA: TGTGCCAGCAGCAACAGCCCCCAGACCCTAAAGTATTTT
V gene: TRBV15; clone size: .; D gene: TRBD2; J gene: TRBJ2-7; CDR3 protein: CATSRGDEQYF; CDR3 DNA: TGTGCCACCAGCCGGGGGGACGAGCAGTACTTC
V gene: TRBV5-1; clone size: .; D gene: TRBD2; J gene: TRBJ2-5; CDR3 protein: CASSLGASGLMSIHF; CDR3 DNA: TGCGCCAGCAGCTTGGGGGCTAGCGGATTGATGTCTATACACTTC
V gene: TRBV29-1; clone size: .; D gene: TRBD2; J gene: TRBJ2-1; CDR3 protein: CSVKQGLAGDEQFF; CDR3 DNA: TGCAGCGTCAAGCAGGGACTAGCGGGTGACGAGCAGTTCTTC
V gene: TRBV20-1; clone size: .; D gene: .; J gene: TRBJ1-2; CDR3 protein: CSAREDYGYTF; CDR3 DNA: TGCAGTGCCAGGGAAGACTATGGCTACACCTTC
V gene: TRBV6-6; clone size: .; D gene: .; J gene: TRBJ2-7; CDR3 protein: CASSYKVYEQYF; CDR3 DNA: TGTGCCAGCAGTTACAAAGTCTACGAGCAGTACTTC
V gene: TRBV18; clone size: once; D gene: TRBD1; J gene: TRBJ2-2; CDR3 protein: CASSPPGQGVVTGELFF; CDR3 DNA: TGTGCCAGCTCACCACCAGGGCAGGGGGTCGTCACCGGGGAGCTGTTTTTT
V gene: TRBV7-9; clone size: .; D gene: TRBD1; J gene: TRBJ2-7; CDR3 protein: CASSLALQGTYEQYF; CDR3 DNA: TGTGCCAGCAGCTTGGCTCTACAGGGGACCTACGAGCAGTACTTC
V gene: TRBV15; clone size: .; D gene: TRBD1; J gene: TRBJ1-4; CDR3 protein: CATSRDRRGLSKLFF; CDR3 DNA: TGTGCCACCAGCAGAGATCGAAGGGGGCTGTCGAAACTGTTTTTT
V gene: TRBV5-6; clone size: .; D gene: TRBD2; J gene: TRBJ2-3; CDR3 protein: CASRNGLASTDTQYF; CDR3 DNA: TGTGCCAGCAGAAACGGACTAGCGTCCACAGATACGCAGTATTTT
V gene: TRBV6-5; clone size: .; D gene: .; J gene: TRBJ2-1; CDR3 protein: CASSYGGLAYNEQFF; CDR3 DNA: TGTGCCAGCAGTTACGGTGGGCTAGCCTACAATGAGCAGTTCTTC
V gene: TRBV29-1; clone size: .; D gene: .; J gene: TRBJ1-2; CDR3 protein: CSVVGAQSDYGYTF; CDR3 DNA: TGCAGCGTTGTCGGGGCCCAATCGGACTATGGCTACACCTTC
V gene: TRBV28; clone size: .; D gene: .; J gene: TRBJ1-1; CDR3 protein: CASSARGIEAFF; CDR3 DNA: TGTGCCAGCAGCGCGAGGGGGATTGAAGCTTTCTTT
V gene: TRBV18; clone size: .; D gene: TRBD1; J gene: TRBJ1-4; CDR3 protein: CASSPWTGDEKLFF; CDR3 DNA: TGTGCCAGCTCACCCTGGACAGGGGACGAAAAACTGTTTTTT
V gene: TRBV14; clone size: .; D gene: .; J gene: TRBJ2-2; CDR3 protein: CASSPDYGELFF; CDR3 DNA: TGTGCCAGCAGCCCGGATTACGGGGAGCTGTTTTTT
V gene: TRBV19; clone size: .; D gene: .; J gene: TRBJ2-2; CDR3 protein: CASSIIRGSGELFF; CDR3 DNA: TGTGCCAGTAGTATAATCAGGGGATCCGGGGAGCTGTTTTTT
V gene: TRBV6-4; clone size: .; D gene: .; J gene: TRBJ1-1; CDR3 protein: CASSRTGGGTTEAFF; CDR3 DNA: TGTGCCAGCAGCCGAACGGGGGGAGGCACCACTGAAGCTTTCTTT
V gene: TRBV7-3; clone size: .; D gene: .; J gene: TRBJ2-5; CDR3 protein: CASSNSNQETQYF; CDR3 DNA: TGTGCCAGCAGCAACAGTAATCAAGAGACCCAGTACTTC
V gene: TRBV7-9; clone size: .; D gene: TRBD1; J gene: TRBJ1-3; CDR3 protein: CASSLAGTASGNTIYF; CDR3 DNA: TGTGCCAGCAGCTTAGCCGGGACAGCCTCTGGAAACACCATATATTTT
V gene: TRBV5-4; clone size: once; D gene: .; J gene: TRBJ2-3; CDR3 protein: CASSALQGIGGDTQYF; CDR3 DNA: TGTGCCAGCAGCGCCTTACAGGGAATCGGTGGAGATACGCAGTATTTT
V gene: TRBV5-1; clone size: .; D gene: .; J gene: TRBJ2-7; CDR3 protein: CASRTGNYEQYF; CDR3 DNA: TGCGCCAGCAGAACGGGAAACTACGAGCAGTACTTC
V gene: TRBV19; clone size: .; D gene: .; J gene: TRBJ2-2; CDR3 protein: CASSTALNTGELFF; CDR3 DNA: TGTGCCAGTAGTACGGCCCTGAACACCGGGGAGCTGTTTTTT
V gene: TRBV14; clone size: .; D gene: .; J gene: TRBJ2-6; CDR3 protein: CASSRHQGAGTGANVLTF; CDR3 DNA: TGTGCCAGCAGCCGACATCAAGGGGCTGGGACTGGGGCCAACGTCCTGACTTTC
V gene: TRBV19; clone size: .; D gene: .; J gene: TRBJ1-5; CDR3 protein: CASSISRGVGNQPQHF; CDR3 DNA: TGTGCCAGTAGTATATCCCGGGGCGTTGGCAATCAGCCCCAGCATTTT
V gene: TRBV5-1; clone size: .; D gene: .; J gene: TRBJ2-2; CDR3 protein: CASSLDWRAGELFF; CDR3 DNA: TGCGCCAGCAGCTTGGATTGGAGGGCCGGGGAGCTGTTTTTT
V gene: TRBV7-9; clone size: .; D gene: .; J gene: TRBJ2-6; CDR3 protein: CASSFAGVGANVLTF; CDR3 DNA: TGTGCCAGCAGCTTTGCAGGGGTGGGGGCCAACGTCCTGACTTTC
V gene: TRBV5-6; clone size: .; D gene: TRBD2; J gene: TRBJ2-2; CDR3 protein: CASSLLLATGELFF; CDR3 DNA: TGTGCCAGCAGCTTGTTACTAGCGACCGGGGAGCTGTTTTTT
V gene: TRBV7-8; clone size: few; D gene: .; J gene: TRBJ2-1; CDR3 protein: CASSEGTSYNEQFF; CDR3 DNA: TGTGCCAGCAGCGAAGGGACCAGCTACAATGAGCAGTTCTTC
V gene: TRBV6-1; clone size: .; D gene: TRBD1; J gene: TRBJ2-1; CDR3 protein: CASSELGTGFF; CDR3 DNA: TGTGCCAGCAGTGAATTAGGGACAGGGTTCTTC
V gene: TRBV9; clone size: .; D gene: .; J gene: TRBJ2-2; CDR3 protein: CASSVESTGELFF; CDR3 DNA: TGTGCCAGCAGCGTAGAGAGCACCGGGGAGCTGTTTTTT
V gene: TRBV28; clone size: .; D gene: .; J gene: TRBJ2-7; CDR3 protein: CASNRDSSYSYEQYF; CDR3 DNA: TGTGCCAGCAACCGGGACTCCTCCTACTCCTACGAGCAGTACTTC
V gene: TRBV19; clone size: .; D gene: TRBD2; J gene: TRBJ2-3; CDR3 protein: CASSISSGGTDTQYF; CDR3 DNA: TGTGCCAGTAGTATAAGTAGCGGGGGGACAGATACGCAGTATTTT
V gene: TRBV20-1; clone size: once; D gene: .; J gene: TRBJ2-7; CDR3 protein: CSASRSYEQYF; CDR3 DNA: TGCAGTGCTAGCCGCTCCTACGAGCAGTACTTC
V gene: TRBV18; clone size: once; D gene: .; J gene: TRBJ1-2; CDR3 protein: CASSPELNYGYTF; CDR3 DNA: TGTGCCAGCTCACCAGAACTGAACTATGGCTACACCTTC
V gene: TRBV27; clone size: .; D gene: .; J gene: TRBJ2-4; CDR3 protein: CASSPRQAQGNIQYF; CDR3 DNA: TGTGCCAGCAGTCCACGACAGGCCCAAGGTAACATTCAGTACTTC
V gene: TRBV29-1; clone size: .; D gene: .; J gene: TRBJ1-4; CDR3 protein: CSVKGRVLEKLFF; CDR3 DNA: TGCAGCGTCAAGGGGAGGGTACTTGAAAAACTGTTTTTT
V gene: TRBV4-1; clone size: .; D gene: .; J gene: TRBJ2-7; CDR3 protein: CASSQATGLQYEQYF; CDR3 DNA: TGCGCCAGCAGCCAAGCGACGGGACTCCAATACGAGCAGTACTTC
V gene: TRBV6-5; clone size: .; D gene: TRBD1; J gene: TRBJ1-2; CDR3 protein: CASSYWEGAGGYTF; CDR3 DNA: TGTGCCAGCAGTTACTGGGAGGGGGCGGGAGGCTACACCTTC